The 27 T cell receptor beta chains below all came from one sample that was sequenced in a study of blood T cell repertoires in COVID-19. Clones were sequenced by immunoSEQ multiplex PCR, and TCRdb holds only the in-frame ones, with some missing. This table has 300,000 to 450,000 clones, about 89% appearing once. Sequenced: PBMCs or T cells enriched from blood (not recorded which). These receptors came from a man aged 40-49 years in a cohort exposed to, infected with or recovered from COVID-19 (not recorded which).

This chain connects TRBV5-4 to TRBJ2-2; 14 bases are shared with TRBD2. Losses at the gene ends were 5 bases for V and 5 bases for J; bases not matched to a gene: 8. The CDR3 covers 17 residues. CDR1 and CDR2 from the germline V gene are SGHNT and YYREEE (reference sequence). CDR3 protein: CASSWGGTSGSTGELFF. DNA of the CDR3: TGTGCCAGCAGTTGGGGGGGGACTAGCGGGAGTACCGGGGAGCTGTTTTTT.

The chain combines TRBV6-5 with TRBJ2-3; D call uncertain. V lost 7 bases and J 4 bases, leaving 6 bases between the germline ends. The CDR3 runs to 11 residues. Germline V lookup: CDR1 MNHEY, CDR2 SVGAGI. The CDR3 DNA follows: TGTGCCAGCATTCGAGCAGATACGCAGTATTTT. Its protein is CASIRADTQYF.

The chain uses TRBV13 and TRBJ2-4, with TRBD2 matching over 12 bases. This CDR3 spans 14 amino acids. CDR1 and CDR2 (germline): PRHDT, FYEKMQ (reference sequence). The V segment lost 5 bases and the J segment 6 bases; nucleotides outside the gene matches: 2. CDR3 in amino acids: CASSRLAGVNIQYF. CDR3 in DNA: TGTGCCAGCAGCCGACTAGCGGGAGTAAACATTCAGTACTTC.

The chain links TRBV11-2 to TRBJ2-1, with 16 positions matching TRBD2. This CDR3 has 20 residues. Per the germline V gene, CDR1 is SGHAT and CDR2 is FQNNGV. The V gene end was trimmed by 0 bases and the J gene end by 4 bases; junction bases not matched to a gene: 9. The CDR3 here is CASSLDGGLAGGAGYNEQFF. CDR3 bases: TGTGCCAGCAGCTTAGATGGGGGACTAGCGGGAGGGGCCGGTTACAATGAGCAGTTCTTC.

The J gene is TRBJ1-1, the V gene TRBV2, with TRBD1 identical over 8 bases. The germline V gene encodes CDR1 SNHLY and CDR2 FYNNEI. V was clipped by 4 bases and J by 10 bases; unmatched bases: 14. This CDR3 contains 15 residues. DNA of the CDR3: TGTGCCAGCAGTGGTCTTCGGACAGGGTTAAAACGAGCTTTCTTT. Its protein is CASSGLRTGLKRAFF.

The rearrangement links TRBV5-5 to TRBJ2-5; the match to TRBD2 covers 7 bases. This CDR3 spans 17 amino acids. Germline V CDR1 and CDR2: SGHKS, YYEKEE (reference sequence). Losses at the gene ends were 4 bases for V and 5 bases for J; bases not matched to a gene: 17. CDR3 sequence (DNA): TGTGCCAGCAGCCGAGAAATGGCTGGCGGGAGTTTGGAGACCCAGTACTTC. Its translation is CASSREMAGGSLETQYF.

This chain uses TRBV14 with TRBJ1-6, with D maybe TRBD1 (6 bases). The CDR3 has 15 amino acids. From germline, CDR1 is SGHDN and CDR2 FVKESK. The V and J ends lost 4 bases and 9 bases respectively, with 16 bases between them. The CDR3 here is CASSPYLAGASPLHF. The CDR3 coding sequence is TGTGCCAGCAGCCCTTACTTGGCAGGGGCTTCACCCCTCCACTTT. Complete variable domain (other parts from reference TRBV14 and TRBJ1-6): EAGVTQFPSHSVIEKGQTVTLRCDPISGHDNLYWYRRVMGKEIKFLLHFVKESKQDESGMPNNRFLAERTGGTYSTLKVQPAELEDSGVYFCASSPYLAGASPLHFGNGTRLTVT.

This CDR3 is CASSPNLDTQYF. The CDR3 bases are TGTGCCAGCAGCCCTAATTTGGATACGCAGTATTTT. The chain employs TRBV7-8 and TRBJ2-3; no reliable D call. The CDR3 has 12 amino acids. Trimming shortened V by 5 bases and J by 6 bases, and 9 bases separated the two germline ends. Germline CDR1 reads SGHVS; CDR2 reads FQNEAQ.

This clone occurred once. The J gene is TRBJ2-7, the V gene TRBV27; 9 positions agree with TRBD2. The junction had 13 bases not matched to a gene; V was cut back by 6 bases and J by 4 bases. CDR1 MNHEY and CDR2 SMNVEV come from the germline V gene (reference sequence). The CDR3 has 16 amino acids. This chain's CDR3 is CASSQTSGRMVYEQYF. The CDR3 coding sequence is TGTGCCAGCAGCCAAACCAGCGGGAGGATGGTGTACGAGCAGTACTTC.

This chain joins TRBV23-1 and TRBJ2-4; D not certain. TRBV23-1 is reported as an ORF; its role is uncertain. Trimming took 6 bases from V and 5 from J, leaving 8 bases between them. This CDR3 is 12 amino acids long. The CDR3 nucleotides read TGCGCCAGCAGCCGAGAAGAAAACATTCAGTACTTC. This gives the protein CASSREENIQYF.

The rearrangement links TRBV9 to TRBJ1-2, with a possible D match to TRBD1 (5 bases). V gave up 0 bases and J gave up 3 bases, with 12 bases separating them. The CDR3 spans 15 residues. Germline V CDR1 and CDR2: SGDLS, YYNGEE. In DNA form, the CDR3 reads TGTGCCAGCAGCGTAGCAGGGAAACGGGACTATGGCTACACCTTC. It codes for CASSVAGKRDYGYTF.

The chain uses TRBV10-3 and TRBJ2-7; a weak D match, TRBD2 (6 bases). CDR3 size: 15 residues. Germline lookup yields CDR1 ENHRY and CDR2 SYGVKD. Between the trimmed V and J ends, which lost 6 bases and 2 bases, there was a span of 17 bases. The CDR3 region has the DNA TGTGCCATCAGGCAAGCCGGGACTCGAACCTACGAGCAGTACTTC. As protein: CAIRQAGTRTYEQYF.

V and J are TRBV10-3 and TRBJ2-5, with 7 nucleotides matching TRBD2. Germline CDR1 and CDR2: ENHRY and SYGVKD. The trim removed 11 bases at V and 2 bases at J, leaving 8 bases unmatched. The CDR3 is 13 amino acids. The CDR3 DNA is TGTGCCGTAGCAGCGGGGAATCAAGAGACCCAGTACTTC. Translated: CAVAAGNQETQYF.

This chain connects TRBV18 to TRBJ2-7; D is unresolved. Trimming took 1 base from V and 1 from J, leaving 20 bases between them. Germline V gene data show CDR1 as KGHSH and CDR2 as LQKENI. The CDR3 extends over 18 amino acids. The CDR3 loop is CASSPRERNGFLSYEQYF. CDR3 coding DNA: TGTGCCAGCTCACCACGAGAGAGGAACGGCTTTCTTTCCTACGAGCAGTACTTC.

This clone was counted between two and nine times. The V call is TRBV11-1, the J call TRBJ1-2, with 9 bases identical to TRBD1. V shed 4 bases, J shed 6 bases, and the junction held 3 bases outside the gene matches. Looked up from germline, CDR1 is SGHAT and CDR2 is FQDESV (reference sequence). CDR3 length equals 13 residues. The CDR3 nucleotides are TGTGCCAGCAGCTACAGGGGGCAAGATGGCTACACCTTC. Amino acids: CASSYRGQDGYTF.

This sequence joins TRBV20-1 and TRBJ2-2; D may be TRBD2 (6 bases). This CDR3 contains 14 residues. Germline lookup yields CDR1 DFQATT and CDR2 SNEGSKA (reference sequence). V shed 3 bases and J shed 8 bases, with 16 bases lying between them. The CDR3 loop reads CSASPNTAGGELFF. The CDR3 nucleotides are TGCAGTGCTAGTCCTAATACGGCGGGAGGGGAGCTGTTTTTT.

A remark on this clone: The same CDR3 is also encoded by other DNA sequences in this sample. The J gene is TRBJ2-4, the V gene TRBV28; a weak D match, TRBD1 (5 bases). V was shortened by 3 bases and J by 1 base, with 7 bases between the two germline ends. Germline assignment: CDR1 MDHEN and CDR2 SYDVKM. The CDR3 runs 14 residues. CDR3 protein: CASSLSGAKNIQYF. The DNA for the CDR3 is TGTGCCAGCAGTTTGTCAGGGGCCAAAAACATTCAGTACTTC.

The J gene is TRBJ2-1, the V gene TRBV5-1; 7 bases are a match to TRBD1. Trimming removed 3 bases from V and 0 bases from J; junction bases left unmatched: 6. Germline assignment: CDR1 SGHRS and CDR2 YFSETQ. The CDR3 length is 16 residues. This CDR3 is CASSSGGKSSYNEQFF. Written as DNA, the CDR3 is TGCGCCAGCAGCTCAGGGGGTAAGAGCTCCTACAATGAGCAGTTCTTC.

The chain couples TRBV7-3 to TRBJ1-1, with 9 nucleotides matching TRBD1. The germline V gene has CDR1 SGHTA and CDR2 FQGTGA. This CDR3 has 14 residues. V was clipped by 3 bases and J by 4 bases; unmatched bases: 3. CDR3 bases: TGTGCCAGCAGCTTCACAGGGGGCATCACTGAAGCTTTCTTT. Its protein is CASSFTGGITEAFF. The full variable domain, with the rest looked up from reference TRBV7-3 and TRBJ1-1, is GAGVSQTPSNKVTEKGKYVELRCDPISGHTALYWYRQSLGQGPEFLIYFQGTGAADDSGLPNDRFFAVRPEGSVSTLKIQRTERGDSAVYLCASSFTGGITEAFFGQGTRLTVV.

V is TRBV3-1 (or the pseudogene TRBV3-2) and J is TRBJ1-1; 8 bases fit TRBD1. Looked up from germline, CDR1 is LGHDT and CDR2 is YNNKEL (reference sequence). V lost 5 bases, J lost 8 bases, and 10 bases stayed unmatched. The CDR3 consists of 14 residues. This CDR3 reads CASSSRQGISEAFF. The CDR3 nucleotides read TGTGCCAGCAGCTCCCGACAGGGGATAAGCGAAGCTTTCTTT.

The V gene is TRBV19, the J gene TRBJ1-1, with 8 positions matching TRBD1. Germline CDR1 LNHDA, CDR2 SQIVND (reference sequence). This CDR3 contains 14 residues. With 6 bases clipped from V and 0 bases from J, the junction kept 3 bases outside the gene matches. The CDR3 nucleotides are TGTGCCAGTAGCCGGACAGGGCTGAACACTGAAGCTTTCTTT. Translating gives CASSRTGLNTEAFF.

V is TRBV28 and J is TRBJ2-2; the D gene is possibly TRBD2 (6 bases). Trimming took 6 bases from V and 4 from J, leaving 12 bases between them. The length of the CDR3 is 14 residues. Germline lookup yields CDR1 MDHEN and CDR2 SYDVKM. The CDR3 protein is CASRGTAATGELFF. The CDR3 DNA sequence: TGTGCCAGCAGGGGGACTGCGGCCACCGGGGAGCTGTTTTTT.

The CDR3 region is CASSFSGQERSGYTF. Here the CDR3 DNA reads TGTGCCAGCAGTTTCTCAGGACAGGAGAGAAGTGGCTACACCTTC. V is TRBV6-2 or TRBV6-3 and J is TRBJ1-2, with 7 bases lining up with TRBD1. Germline V gene data show CDR1 as MNHEY and CDR2 as SVGEGT. The V segment lost 4 bases and the J segment 7 bases; nucleotides outside the gene matches: 12. The CDR3 has 15 residues.

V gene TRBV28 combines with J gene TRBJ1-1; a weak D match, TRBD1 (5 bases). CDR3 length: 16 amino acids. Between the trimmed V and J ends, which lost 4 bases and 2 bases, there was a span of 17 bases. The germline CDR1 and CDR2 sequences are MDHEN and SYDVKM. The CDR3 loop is CASSYSWPGLNTEAFF. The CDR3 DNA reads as TGTGCCAGCAGTTATTCTTGGCCAGGGTTAAACACTGAAGCTTTCTTT.

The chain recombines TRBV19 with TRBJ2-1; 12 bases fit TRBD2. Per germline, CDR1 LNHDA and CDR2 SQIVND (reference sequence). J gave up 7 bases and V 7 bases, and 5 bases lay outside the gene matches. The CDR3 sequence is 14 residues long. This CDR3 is CASTPSGRVNEQFF. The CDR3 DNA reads TGTGCCAGTACCCCTAGCGGGAGGGTTAATGAGCAGTTCTTC. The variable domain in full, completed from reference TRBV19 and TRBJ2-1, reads DGGITQSPKYLFRKEGQNVTLSCEQNLNHDAMYWYRQDPGQGLRLIYYSQIVNDFQKGDIAEGYSVSREKKESFPLTVTSAQKNPTAFYLCASTPSGRVNEQFFGPGTRLTVL.

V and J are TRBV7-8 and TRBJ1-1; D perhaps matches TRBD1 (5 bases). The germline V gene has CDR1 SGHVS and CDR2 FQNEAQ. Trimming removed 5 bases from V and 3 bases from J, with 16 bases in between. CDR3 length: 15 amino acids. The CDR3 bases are TGTGCCAGCAGCCCGCGAGCCCAGGGATACACTGAAGCTTTCTTT. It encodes CASSPRAQGYTEAFF. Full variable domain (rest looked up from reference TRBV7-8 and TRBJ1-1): GAGVSQSPRYKVAKRGQDVALRCDPISGHVSLFWYQQALGQGPEFLTYFQNEAQLDKSGLPSDRFFAERPEGSVSTLKIQRTQQEDSAVYLCASSPRAQGYTEAFFGQGTRLTVV.

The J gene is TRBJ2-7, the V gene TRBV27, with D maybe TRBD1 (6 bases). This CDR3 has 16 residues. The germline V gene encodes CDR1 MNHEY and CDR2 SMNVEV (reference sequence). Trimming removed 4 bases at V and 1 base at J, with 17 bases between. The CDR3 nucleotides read TGTGCCAGCAGTTCCTCGGACAATCAGGGGTCCTACGAGCAGTACTTC. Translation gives CASSSSDNQGSYEQYF.